These 6 T cell receptor beta chains were sequenced from one sample in a study of T cells in Graves' hyperthyroidism and ophthalmopathy. TCR beta CDR3 regions were amplified from RNA transcripts. HTBI primers were the set used in a first-round RT-PCR of the TCR CDR3. TCRdb reanalysed the multiplex PCR reads using MiXCR and keeps one entry per CDR3 protein. The sample lists around 570,000 distinct CDR3 sequences; about 20% were seen once. The sequenced sample consisted of blood. Receptors originate from a man in his forties with Graves' ophthalmopathy.

This clonotype was seen a few times. CDR3 amino acids: CSATGNSGNTIYF. DNA for the CDR3: TGCAGTGCTACCGGGAACTCTGGAAACACCATATATTTT. The chain links TRBV20-1 to TRBJ1-3; D unresolved. Germline loops: CDR1 DFQATT, CDR2 SNEGSKA (reference sequence). CDR3 length: 13 amino acids. V lost 4 bases and J lost 0, with 7 bases in between.

This chain connects TRBV6-1 to TRBJ2-4; D unclear. V was trimmed by 3 bases and J by 10 bases, leaving 7 bases between them. The CDR3 runs 11 residues. Germline V gene lookup returns CDR1 MNHNS and CDR2 SASEGT. CDR3 bases: TGTGCCAGCAGTGACTCGACAATTCAGTACTTC. This codes for CASSDSTIQYF.

The chain is built from TRBV29-1 and TRBJ2-5, with TRBD2 matching 9 bases. The CDR3 is 14 residues long. CDR1 is SQVTM, CDR2 ANQGSEA, per germline. The trim removed 6 bases at V and 2 bases at J, leaving 7 bases unmatched. CDR3 protein: CSVRLAEKQETQYF. The CDR3 nucleotides read TGCAGCGTAAGACTAGCGGAGAAACAAGAGACCCAGTACTTC.

A note on this clonotype: This sequence may be a read error, since a much larger clone differs from it by one base. The CDR3 nucleotides read TGTGCCAGCAGTTACGACAGGGGGGACACTGAAGCTCTCTTT. Translating it yields CASSYDRGDTEALF. The chain has TRBV11-1 and TRBJ1-1; TRBD1 matches at 9 bases. The CDR3 extends over 14 amino acids. The germline gives CDR1 SGHAT, CDR2 FQDESV (reference sequence).

In its sample, this clonotype was seen many times. The chain is built from TRBV11-1 and TRBJ2-7; TRBD2 matches 9 bases. V lost 2 bases, J lost 3 bases, and 5 bases stayed unmatched. Per germline, CDR1 SGHAT and CDR2 FQDESV (reference sequence). This CDR3 is 15 amino acids long. CDR3 loop: CASSLRASGNYEQYF. The CDR3 nucleotides read TGTGCCAGCAGCTTAAGGGCTAGCGGGAACTACGAGCAGTACTTC.

This clonotype was seen repeatedly, ten times or more. J is TRBJ2-1 and V is TRBV28; D is undetermined. The V and J ends lost 3 bases and 3 bases respectively, with 9 bases between them. The germline V gene encodes CDR1 MDHEN and CDR2 SYDVKM. This CDR3 contains 14 residues. The CDR3 DNA is TGTGCCAGCAGTTTTGGGCAGGTCTACAATGAGCAGTTCTTC. Translating gives CASSFGQVYNEQFF. Filled out from reference TRBV28 and TRBJ2-1, the complete variable domain reads DVKVTQSSRYLVKRTGEKVFLECVQDMDHENMFWYRQDPGLGLRLIYFSYDVKMKEKGDIPEGYSVSREKKERFSLILESASTNQTSMYLCASSFGQVYNEQFFGPGTRLTVL.